These 21 T cell receptor beta chains were all obtained from the same sample, sequenced in a study of post-analysis software for immune sequencing data. Study-level points and caveats: Controls had lower frequencies than patients of four or five TRBV segments, which included TRBV5-6, TRBV5-1 and TRBV20-1.

Unique molecular identifiers featured in each of the TCR beta cDNA libraries. TCRdb re-derived calls from the PCR reads in MiXCR, one entry per CDR3 protein. The sample has 740,000 or so distinct CDR3 sequences, about 57% seen once. The antigens for these receptors are not known. Sequenced sample: blood. Receptors originate from a girl between 10 and 17 years old with multiple sclerosis.

V usage is TRBV4-1 and J usage is TRBJ2-1, with 10 bases matching TRBD2. The V gene's germline CDR1 is MGHRA and CDR2 YSYEKL. This CDR3 comprises 16 residues. V lost 3 bases and J lost 12; bases outside the gene matches: 14. The CDR3 loop is CASSHDSSGGPPAQFF. DNA of the CDR3: TGCGCCAGCAGCCATGACTCTAGCGGGGGCCCCCCAGCGCAGTTCTTC.

The gene calls are TRBV6-5 and TRBJ1-2, with D uncertain. Trimming took 5 bases from V and 8 from J, leaving 9 bases between them. The CDR3 contains 11 residues. Per the germline V gene, CDR1 is MNHEY and CDR2 is SVGAGI. The CDR3 is CASSGSLGYTF. In DNA, the CDR3 is TGTGCCAGCAGTGGATCTCTAGGCTACACCTTC.

This clonotype has a handful of counts. The junction does not match germline at one end; this may be a read error. The genes are TRBV14 and TRBJ2-1, with TRBD2 identical over 9 bases. This CDR3 contains 15 residues. CDR1 SGHDN and CDR2 FVKESK come from the germline V gene. The CDR3 reads CANSPVAGVQNEQFF. For the CDR3, the DNA is TGTGCCAACAGCCCCGTAGCGGGAGTGCAGAATGAGCAGTTCTTC.

V usage is TRBV5-1 and J usage is TRBJ2-5; D is perhaps TRBD1 (5 bases). The CDR3 is made up of 15 amino acids. The V gene's germline CDR1 is SGHRS and CDR2 YFSETQ. V was shortened by 5 bases and J by 4 bases, with 18 bases between the two germline ends. The CDR3 sequence is CASRNGAQNGETQYF. The CDR3 coding sequence is TGCGCCAGCAGGAATGGGGCACAGAATGGAGAGACCCAGTACTTC.

Details on this clonotype: Germline is not matched at one junction end, which may reflect a read error. V is TRBV5-1 and J is TRBJ2-7; weak D call: TRBD2 (5 bases). Germline values: CDR1 SGHRS, CDR2 YFSETQ. This CDR3 spans 14 amino acids. CDR3 DNA: TGTGCCAGCAGCTTAGCCGGGGAACCCTACGAGCAGTACTTC. Translation: CASSLAGEPYEQYF. Together with reference TRBV5-1 and TRBJ2-7, the CDR3 gives the full variable domain: KAGVTQTPRYLIKTRGQQVTLSCSPISGHRSVSWYQQTPGQGLQFLFEYFSETQRNKGNFPGRFSGRQFSNSRSEMNVSTLELGDSALYLCASSLAGEPYEQYFGPGTRLTVT.

The V and J genes are TRBV27 and TRBJ2-5; the match to TRBD2 covers 11 bases. Germline CDR1 is MNHEY and CDR2 is SMNVEV (reference sequence). The CDR3 runs 17 residues. J was trimmed by 2 bases and V by 2 bases; bases with no gene match: 7. The CDR3 DNA follows: TGTGCCAGCAGTTTACTAGCGGGGGGCCCCGTGCAAGAGACCCAGTACTTC. Translated: CASSLLAGGPVQETQYF.

This chain uses TRBV5-1 with TRBJ1-6; D unclear. This CDR3 region has 16 residues. Trimming removed 1 base from V and 3 bases from J, with 11 bases in between. Germline-derived CDR1 and CDR2 are SGHRS and YFSETQ. CDR3 DNA: TGCGCCAGCAGCTTGACGTCGGATAACTATAATTCACCCCTCCACTTT. Protein: CASSLTSDNYNSPLHF.

This clonotype was detected only a few times. The chain carries TRBV29-1 and TRBJ2-7; 9 nucleotides line up with TRBD1. With V trimmed by 4 bases and J by 4 bases, 5 bases remained unmatched. The germline V gene encodes CDR1 SQVTM and CDR2 ANQGSEA. This CDR3 contains 13 residues. In nucleotides, the CDR3 is TGCAGCGTTGTGGGACAGGGTGTGTACGAGCAGTACTTC. Its protein product is CSVVGQGVYEQYF.

There are a few counts of this clonotype. For the CDR3, the DNA is TGCAGTGGAGAGCGGGACTACGAGCAGTACTTC. Its protein is CSGERDYEQYF. This rearrangement joins TRBV20-1 to TRBJ2-7, with 7 bases that match TRBD2. The CDR3 is made up of 11 amino acids. The V and J ends lost 7 bases and 3 bases, in that order; junction bases with no gene match: 3. Germline V CDR1 and CDR2: DFQATT, SNEGSKA (reference sequence).

This clonotype was recorded a few times. This chain uses TRBV4-1 with TRBJ1-5; D gene ambiguous. The CDR3 totals 17 residues. CDR1 and CDR2 (germline): MGHRA, YSYEKL. Deletions cut 1 base from V and 0 bases from J, with 13 bases between. The CDR3 bases are TGCGCCAGCAGCCAAGGGATAGCGGTTGATAGCAATCAGCCCCAGCATTTT. Its protein product is CASSQGIAVDSNQPQHF.

The chain employs TRBV5-1 and TRBJ1-1; 8 bases agree with TRBD1. Per germline, CDR1 SGHRS and CDR2 YFSETQ. V trimming: 3 bases; J trimming: 4 bases; junction bases outside the gene matches: 11. CDR3 size: 16 residues. CDR3 in DNA: TGCGCCAGCAGCTCCTCCGGGAACAGGGGGAGCACTGAAGCTTTCTTT. This translates into CASSSSGNRGSTEAFF.

About this clonotype itself: A read error may be the cause here, since a much bigger clone is one base away. The rearrangement joins TRBV6-6 to TRBJ1-2; possibly TRBD1 for D (6 bases). CDR3 size: 13 residues. Germline values: CDR1 MNHNY, CDR2 SVGAGI (reference sequence). CDR3 residues: CVSRQRQDYGYTF. The CDR3 DNA reads TGTGTCAGCAGACAAAGACAGGATTATGGCTACACCTTC.

This chain links TRBV7-3 with TRBJ2-6; D may correspond to TRBD1 or TRBD2 (5 bases each). Germline CDR1 reads SGHTA; CDR2 reads FQGTGA. The germline V and J ends were trimmed by 5 bases and 4 bases, with 12 bases remaining between them. There are 15 residues in the CDR3. CDR3 residues: CASSPTRGGANVLTF. As DNA, the CDR3 is TGTGCCAGCAGCCCAACGAGGGGAGGGGCCAACGTCCTGACTTTC.

The chain couples TRBV7-8 to TRBJ2-3; possible D gene TRBD2, 5 bases. Trimming shortened V by 5 bases and J by 0 bases, and 18 bases separated the two germline ends. Germline V lookup: CDR1 SGHVS, CDR2 FQNEAQ. CDR3 length: 17 residues. CDR3 region: CASSEHSASLSTDTQYF. The CDR3 DNA is TGTGCCAGCAGCGAACATAGCGCGAGCCTTAGCACAGATACGCAGTATTTT.

The gene calls are TRBV29-1 and TRBJ2-1; 9 bases agree with TRBD1. The CDR3 covers 14 residues. After removal of 6 bases from V and 1 base from J, the junction contained 4 bases not matched to a gene. CDR1 and CDR2 from the germline V gene are SQVTM and ANQGSEA. The CDR3 DNA reads TGCAGCGTGGTAGGACAGGGGTCCTACAATGAGCAGTTCTTC. It encodes CSVVGQGSYNEQFF.

This sequence joins TRBV7-6 and TRBJ1-2; D not certain. Trimming removed 2 bases at V and 1 base at J, with 11 bases between. The CDR3 runs 15 residues. Germline-derived CDR1 and CDR2 are SGHVS and FNYEAQ. The CDR3 nucleotides read TGTGCCAGCAGCTTATTTCCAGGAGATAACTATGGCTACACCTTC. Its translation: CASSLFPGDNYGYTF.

Here the CDR3 DNA reads TGCAGTGCTCTTCCCCAGGACCTTCCTCTCAACCCCGTCGGCGACGAGCAGTACTTC. It codes for CSALPQDLPLNPVGDEQYF. The rearrangement joins TRBV20-1 to TRBJ2-7; D not certain. CDR3 length: 19 residues. Trimming pared 5 bases from V and 5 bases from J, leaving 34 bases between. Per germline, CDR1 DFQATT and CDR2 SNEGSKA (reference sequence).

The rearrangement joins TRBV6-6 to TRBJ2-4; the D gene is possibly TRBD1 (6 bases). Trimming shortened V by 7 bases and J by 2 bases, and 18 bases separated the two germline ends. The CDR3 consists of 16 residues. The germline V gene has CDR1 MNHNY and CDR2 SVGAGI (reference sequence). The CDR3 DNA reads TGTGCCAGCAAACACCAGGGGCGACTATCCAAAAACATTCAGTACTTC. Translated, it gives CASKHQGRLSKNIQYF.

V gene TRBV20-1 combines with J gene TRBJ2-3, with 7 bases lining up with TRBD2. The CDR3 spans 14 residues. The ends lost 3 bases at V and 2 bases at J; junction bases unmatched: 5. Germline-derived CDR1 and CDR2 are DFQATT and SNEGSKA (reference sequence). In nucleotides, the CDR3 is TGCAGTGCTAGTGCGAGCGGGAACACAGATACGCAGTATTTT. Its protein is CSASASGNTDTQYF.

The chain employs TRBV5-1 and TRBJ2-1; D is possibly TRBD2 (7 bases). With 4 bases removed from V and 7 bases from J, the gap between germline ends came to 12 bases. This CDR3 comprises 13 residues. CDR1 SGHRS and CDR2 YFSETQ come from the germline V gene. The CDR3 DNA reads as TGCGCCAGCAGCCGGGGGGCTAGGAATGAGCAGTTCTTC. It translates to CASSRGARNEQFF.

The chain couples TRBV2 to TRBJ1-1; no definite D call. The germline CDR1 and CDR2 sequences are SNHLY and FYNNEI. The V gene lost 3 bases and the J gene lost 0 bases, with 20 bases spanning the gap. The CDR3 consists of 18 residues. The CDR3 loop reads CASSDTDLLLRLNTEAFF. CDR3 nucleotides: TGTGCCAGCAGTGACACGGATCTTCTTTTAAGGCTGAACACTGAAGCTTTCTTT.